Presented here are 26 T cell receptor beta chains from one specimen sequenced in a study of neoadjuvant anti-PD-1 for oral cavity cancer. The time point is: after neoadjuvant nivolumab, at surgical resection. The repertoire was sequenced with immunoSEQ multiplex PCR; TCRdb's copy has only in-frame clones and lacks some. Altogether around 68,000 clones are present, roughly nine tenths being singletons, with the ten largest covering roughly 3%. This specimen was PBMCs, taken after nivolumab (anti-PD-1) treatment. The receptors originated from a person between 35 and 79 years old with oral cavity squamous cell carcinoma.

The CDR3 region is CASTATISTEAFF. The DNA for the CDR3 is TGTGCCAGTACCGCGACAATTAGCACTGAAGCTTTCTTT. The chain couples TRBV19 to TRBJ1-1; D remains ambiguous. The CDR3 runs to 13 residues. The germline gives CDR1 LNHDA, CDR2 SQIVND (reference sequence). Trimming took 7 bases from V and 4 from J, leaving 13 bases between them.

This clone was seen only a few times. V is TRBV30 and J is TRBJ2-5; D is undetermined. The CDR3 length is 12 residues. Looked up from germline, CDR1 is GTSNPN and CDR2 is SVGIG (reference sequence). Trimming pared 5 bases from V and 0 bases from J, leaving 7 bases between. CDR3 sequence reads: CAWDRNQETQYF. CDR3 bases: TGTGCCTGGGACCGAAACCAAGAGACCCAGTACTTC.

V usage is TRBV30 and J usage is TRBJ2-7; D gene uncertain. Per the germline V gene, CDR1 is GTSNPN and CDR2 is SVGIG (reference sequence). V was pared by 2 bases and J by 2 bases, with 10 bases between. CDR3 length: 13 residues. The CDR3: CAWSPPLTYEQYF. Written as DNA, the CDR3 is TGTGCCTGGAGTCCCCCCCTAACCTACGAGCAGTACTTC.

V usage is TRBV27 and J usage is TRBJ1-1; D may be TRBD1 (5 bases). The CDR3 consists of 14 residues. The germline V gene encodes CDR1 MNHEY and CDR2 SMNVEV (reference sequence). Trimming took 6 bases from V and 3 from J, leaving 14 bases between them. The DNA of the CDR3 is TGTGCCAGCAGGGGGGGGATGGCAGACACTGAAGCTTTCTTT. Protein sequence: CASRGGMADTEAFF.

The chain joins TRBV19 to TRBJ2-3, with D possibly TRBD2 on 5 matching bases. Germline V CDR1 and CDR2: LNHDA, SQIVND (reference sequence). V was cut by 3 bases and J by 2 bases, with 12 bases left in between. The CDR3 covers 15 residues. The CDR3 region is CASSMISGVTDTQYF. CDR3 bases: TGTGCCAGTAGTATGATATCCGGGGTCACAGATACGCAGTATTTT.

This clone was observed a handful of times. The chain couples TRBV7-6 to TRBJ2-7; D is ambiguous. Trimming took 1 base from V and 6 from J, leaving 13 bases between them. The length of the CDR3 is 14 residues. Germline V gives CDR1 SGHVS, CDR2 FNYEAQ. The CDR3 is CASSLVGSAGEQYF. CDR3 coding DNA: TGTGCCAGCAGCTTAGTTGGTAGTGCAGGCGAGCAGTACTTC. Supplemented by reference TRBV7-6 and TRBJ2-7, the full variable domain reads GAGVSQSPRYKVTKRGQDVALRCDPISGHVSLYWYRQALGQGPEFLTYFNYEAQQDKSGLPNDRFSAERPEGSISTLTIQRTEQRDSAMYRCASSLVGSAGEQYFGPGTRLTVT.

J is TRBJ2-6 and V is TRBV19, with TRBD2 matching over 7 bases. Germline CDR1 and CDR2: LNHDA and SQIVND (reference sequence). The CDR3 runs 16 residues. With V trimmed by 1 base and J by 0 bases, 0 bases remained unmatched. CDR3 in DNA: TGTGCCAGTAGTATAGGGGAGGGCTCTGGGGCCAACGTCCTGACTTTC. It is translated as CASSIGEGSGANVLTF.

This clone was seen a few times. CDR3 DNA: TGCGCCAGCAGCGGCGGACAGGGCTCCTCCTACGAGCAGTACTTC. The encoded protein is CASSGGQGSSYEQYF. The J gene is TRBJ2-7, the V gene TRBV5-1; 8 bases align to TRBD1. J lost 0 bases, V lost 4 bases, and 6 bases had no gene match. The CDR3 loop spans 15 amino acids. Looked up from germline, CDR1 is SGHRS and CDR2 is YFSETQ.

The CDR3 loop is CASSLGAGDEQYF. The CDR3 DNA reads TGTGCCAGCAGCTTGGGAGCGGGAGACGAGCAGTACTTC. V gene TRBV5-4 combines with J gene TRBJ2-7, with 8 bases identical to TRBD2. Unmatched junction bases numbered 1, after V lost 0 bases and J lost 5 bases. The CDR3 contains 13 residues. Germline CDR1 SGHNT, CDR2 YYREEE (reference sequence).

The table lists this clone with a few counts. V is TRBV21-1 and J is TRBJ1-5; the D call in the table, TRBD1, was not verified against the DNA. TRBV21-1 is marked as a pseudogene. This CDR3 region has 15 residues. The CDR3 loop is CASSKLGLWGQPQHF. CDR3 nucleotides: TGTGCCAGCAGCAAACTGGGGCTTTGGGGTCAGCCCCAGCATTTT.

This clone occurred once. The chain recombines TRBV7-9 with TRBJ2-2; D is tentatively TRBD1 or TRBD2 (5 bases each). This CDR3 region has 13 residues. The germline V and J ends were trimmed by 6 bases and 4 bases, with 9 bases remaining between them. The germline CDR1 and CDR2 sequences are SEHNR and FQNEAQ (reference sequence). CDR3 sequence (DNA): TGTGCCAGCAGACGGGACGGCACCGGGGAGCTGTTTTTT. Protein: CASRRDGTGELFF.

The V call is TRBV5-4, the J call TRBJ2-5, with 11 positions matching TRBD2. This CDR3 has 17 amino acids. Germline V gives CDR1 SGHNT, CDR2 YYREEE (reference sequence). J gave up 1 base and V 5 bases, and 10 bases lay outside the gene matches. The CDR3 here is CASRPDLAGGPQETQYF. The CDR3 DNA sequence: TGTGCCAGCAGACCCGACCTAGCGGGAGGCCCCCAAGAGACCCAGTACTTC.

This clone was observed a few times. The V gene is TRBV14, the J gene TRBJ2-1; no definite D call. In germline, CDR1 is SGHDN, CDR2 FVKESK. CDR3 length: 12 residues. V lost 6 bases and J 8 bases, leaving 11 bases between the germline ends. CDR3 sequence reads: CASSINGYEQFF. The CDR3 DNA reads TGTGCCAGCAGTATCAATGGCTATGAGCAGTTCTTC.

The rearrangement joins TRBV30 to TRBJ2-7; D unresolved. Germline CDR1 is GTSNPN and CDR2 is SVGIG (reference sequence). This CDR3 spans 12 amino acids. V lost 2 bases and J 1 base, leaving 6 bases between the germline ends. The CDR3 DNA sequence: TGTGCCTGGAGTCCTAAGTCCTACGAGCAGTACTTC. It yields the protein CAWSPKSYEQYF.

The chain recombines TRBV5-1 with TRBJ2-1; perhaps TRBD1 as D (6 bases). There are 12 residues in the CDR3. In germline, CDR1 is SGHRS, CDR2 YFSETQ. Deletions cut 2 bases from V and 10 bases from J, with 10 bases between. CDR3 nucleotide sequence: TGCGCCAGCAGCTTACAGGGAAGAGAGCAGTTCTTC. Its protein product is CASSLQGREQFF. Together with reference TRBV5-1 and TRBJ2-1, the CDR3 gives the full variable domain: KAGVTQTPRYLIKTRGQQVTLSCSPISGHRSVSWYQQTPGQGLQFLFEYFSETQRNKGNFPGRFSGRQFSNSRSEMNVSTLELGDSALYLCASSLQGREQFFGPGTRLTVL.

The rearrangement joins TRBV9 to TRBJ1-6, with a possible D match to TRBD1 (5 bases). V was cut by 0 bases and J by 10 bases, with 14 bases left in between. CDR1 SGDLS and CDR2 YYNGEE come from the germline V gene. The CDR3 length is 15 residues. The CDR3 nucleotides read TGTGCCAGCAGCGTAGGGGGCAGGGCTTACTCACCCCTCCACTTT. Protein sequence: CASSVGGRAYSPLHF. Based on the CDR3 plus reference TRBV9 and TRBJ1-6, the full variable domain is DSGVTQTPKHLITATGQRVTLRCSPRSGDLSVYWYQQSLDQGLQFLIQYYNGEERAKGNILERFSAQQFPDLHSELNLSSLELGDSALYFCASSVGGRAYSPLHFGNGTRLTVT.

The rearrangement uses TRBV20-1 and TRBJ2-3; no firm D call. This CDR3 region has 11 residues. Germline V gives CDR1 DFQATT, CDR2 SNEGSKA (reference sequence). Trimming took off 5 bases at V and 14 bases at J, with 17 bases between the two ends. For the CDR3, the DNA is TGCAGTGCTGGCGGTAGGGCATCCGGGTATTTT. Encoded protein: CSAGGRASGYF.

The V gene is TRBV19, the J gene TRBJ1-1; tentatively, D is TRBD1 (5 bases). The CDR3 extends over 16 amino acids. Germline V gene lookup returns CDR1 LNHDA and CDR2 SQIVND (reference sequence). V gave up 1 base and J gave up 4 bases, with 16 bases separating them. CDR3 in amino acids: CASSIGERGRATEAFF. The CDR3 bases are TGTGCCAGTAGTATAGGAGAGAGGGGCAGAGCCACTGAAGCTTTCTTT.

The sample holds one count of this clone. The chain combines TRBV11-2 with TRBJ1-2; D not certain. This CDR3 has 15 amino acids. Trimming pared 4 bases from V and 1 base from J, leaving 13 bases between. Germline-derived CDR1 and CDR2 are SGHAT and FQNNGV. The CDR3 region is CASSSLRADNYGYTF. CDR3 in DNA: TGTGCCAGCAGCTCCCTCAGAGCAGATAACTATGGCTACACCTTC.

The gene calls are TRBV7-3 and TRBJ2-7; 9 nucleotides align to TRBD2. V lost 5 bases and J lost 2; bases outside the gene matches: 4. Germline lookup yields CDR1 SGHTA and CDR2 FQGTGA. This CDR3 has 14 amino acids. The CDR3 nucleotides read TGTGCCAGCAGCCAGACTAGCGGACCCTACGAGCAGTACTTC. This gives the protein CASSQTSGPYEQYF.

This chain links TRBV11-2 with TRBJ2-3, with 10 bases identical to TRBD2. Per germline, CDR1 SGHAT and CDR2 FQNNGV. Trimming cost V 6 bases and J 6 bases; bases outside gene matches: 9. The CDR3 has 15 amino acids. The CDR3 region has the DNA TGTGCCAGCAGTGCGCTAGCGGGAGTCGGCGATACGCAGTATTTT. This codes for CASSALAGVGDTQYF.

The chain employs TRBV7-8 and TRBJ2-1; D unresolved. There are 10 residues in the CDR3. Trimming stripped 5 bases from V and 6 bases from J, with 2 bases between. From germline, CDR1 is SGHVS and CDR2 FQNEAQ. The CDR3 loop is CASSGNEQFF. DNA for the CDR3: TGTGCCAGCAGCGGCAATGAGCAGTTCTTC.

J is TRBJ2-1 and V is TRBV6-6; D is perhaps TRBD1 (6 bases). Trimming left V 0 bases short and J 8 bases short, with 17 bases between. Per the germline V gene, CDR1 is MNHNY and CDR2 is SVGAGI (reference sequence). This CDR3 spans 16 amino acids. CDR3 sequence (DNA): TGTGCCAGCAGTTACTCCAGGGGTTCATCTGTTGATGAGCAGTTCTTC. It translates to CASSYSRGSSVDEQFF.

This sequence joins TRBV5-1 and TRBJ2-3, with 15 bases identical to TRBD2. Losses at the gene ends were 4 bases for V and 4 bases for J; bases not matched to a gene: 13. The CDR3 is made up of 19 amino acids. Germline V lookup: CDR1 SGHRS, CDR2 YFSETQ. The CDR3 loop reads CASSPRPGLAGGVADTQYF. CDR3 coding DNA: TGCGCCAGCAGCCCTCGCCCGGGACTAGCGGGAGGAGTAGCAGATACGCAGTATTTT.

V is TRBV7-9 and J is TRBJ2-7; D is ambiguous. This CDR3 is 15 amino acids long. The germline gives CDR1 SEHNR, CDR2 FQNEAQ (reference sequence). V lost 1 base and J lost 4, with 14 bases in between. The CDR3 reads CASSLESSSAYEQYF. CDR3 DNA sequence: TGTGCCAGCAGCTTAGAGTCTTCTTCAGCTTACGAGCAGTACTTC.

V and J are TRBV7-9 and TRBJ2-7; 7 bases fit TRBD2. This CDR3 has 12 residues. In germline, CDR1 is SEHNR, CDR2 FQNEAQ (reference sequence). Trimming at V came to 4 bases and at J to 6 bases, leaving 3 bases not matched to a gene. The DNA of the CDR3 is TGTGCCAGCAGCTCAAGCGGGATCGAGCAGTACTTC. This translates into CASSSSGIEQYF.